Listed below are T cell receptor beta chains from one sample, sequenced in a study of cytomegalovirus exposure and HLA in healthy donors. This table comes from immunoSEQ multiplex PCR, and its TCRdb copy is limited to in-frame clones, with some not included. The sample has more than 250,000 clones, around nine tenths seen once. Sequenced material: PBMCs. The origin of the receptors is a woman aged 18-29 years in good health and CMV-seronegative. Both conserved end residues are part of each CDR3. The order of the fields is V gene, CDR3 length, J gene, D gene, CDR3 protein. D genes are given only for firm matches.

TRBV7-2	15	TRBJ1-5	-	CASSLGFRGNQPQHF
TRBV30	14	TRBJ1-1	-	CAWSRTGRESEAFF
TRBV29-1	11	TRBJ2-1	-	CSVALANEQFF
TRBV19	15	TRBJ1-4	-	CASSIGSGVDEKLFF
TRBV10-3	15	TRBJ2-6	-	CAIRIDTSGANVLTF
TRBV19	13	TRBJ2-2	-	CASTRREAGELFF
TRBV11-2	14	TRBJ2-7	TRBD2	CASSLTGGADEQYF
TRBV19	16	TRBJ1-1	-	CASRLGGGGKNTEAFF
TRBV7-2	14	TRBJ2-3	TRBD1	CASSQTGRRDTQYF
TRBV13	14	TRBJ1-2	-	CASSFYRVRDGYTF
TRBV6-5	14	TRBJ1-2	-	CASSQAFVNYGYTF
TRBV6-1	15	TRBJ1-1	TRBD1	CASRGGTGGHTEAFF
TRBV5-1	14	TRBJ1-1	TRBD1	CASTSQGVNTEAFF
TRBV7-9	12	TRBJ2-7	-	CASSLATSEQYF
TRBV9	17	TRBJ2-1	TRBD2	CASSVGLAGLGYNEQFF
TRBV5-4	13	TRBJ1-2	-	CASSLRQGYGYTF
TRBV7-9	14	TRBJ1-2	-	CASSWTGDHYGYTF
TRBV6-5	13	TRBJ1-5	-	CASSASGVQPQHF
TRBV5-6	13	TRBJ2-3	-	CASSLEGTDTQYF
TRBV6-5	16	TRBJ1-6	-	CASSYSGSRGNSPLHF
TRBV6-5	13	TRBJ2-2	-	CASSLLDTGELFF
TRBV9	17	TRBJ2-6	TRBD2	CASSEGLAVSGANVLTF
TRBV4-1	15	TRBJ1-4	TRBD1	CASSLMTGGDEKLFF
TRBV30	17	TRBJ2-2	TRBD2	CAWRTTGLAGTPGELFF
TRBV9	15	TRBJ1-2	TRBD1	CASSAGTGGTYGYTF
TRBV2	14	TRBJ2-3	TRBD1	CASRNRGNTDTQYF
TRBV27	12	TRBJ1-1	-	CASRGAAVEAFF
TRBV27	14	TRBJ2-1	-	CASSLASSYNEQFF
TRBV7-6	14	TRBJ1-2	-	CASSPSRVNYGYTF
TRBV19	15	TRBJ2-7	TRBD1	CASSIGDRAVYEQYF
TRBV9	14	TRBJ2-5	TRBD2	CASSAGLAQETQYF
TRBV29-1	13	TRBJ1-2	-	CSVEDQTGYGYTF
TRBV6-1	14	TRBJ2-7	TRBD2	CAGGPSGGAWEQYF
TRBV27	16	TRBJ2-3	-	CASSSTSYTSTDTQYF
TRBV5-1	18	TRBJ2-3	TRBD2	CASSRGGRLAVSTDTQYF
TRBV30	13	TRBJ1-1	TRBD1	CAWGSGGPTEAFF
TRBV6-5	15	TRBJ1-3	-	CASRPQGTSGNTIYF
TRBV27	13	-	-	CASSWGREYEQYF
TRBV9	17	TRBJ1-2	-	CASSVREEQGTRYGYTF
TRBV6-5	12	TRBJ2-7	-	CASTGVGYEQYF
TRBV19	12	TRBJ1-1	TRBD1	CASREGAAEAFF
TRBV5-4	17	TRBJ2-7	TRBD2	CASSSTRGGLSSYEQYF
TRBV5-1	16	TRBJ2-1	TRBD2	CASTRIRGGSYNEQFF
TRBV7-3	14	TRBJ2-1	TRBD1	CASSFGTGRNEQFF
TRBV4-1	15	TRBJ1-1	-	CASSQDPRIWTEAFF
TRBV14	20	TRBJ1-3	TRBD1	CASSQVGTGFKKVSGNTIYF
TRBV5-1	14	TRBJ1-1	-	CASSLTTENTEAFF
TRBV6-5	15	TRBJ2-7	-	CASSPGEWLDYEQYF
TRBV5-4	15	TRBJ2-7	-	CASSLGWGSSAGQYF
TRBV9	13	TRBJ2-5	TRBD2	CASSASGAETQYF
TRBV30	12	TRBJ1-1	-	CAWSTANTEAFF
TRBV10-1	14	TRBJ1-6	-	CASSEWRFNSPLHF
TRBV27	20	TRBJ2-1	TRBD1	CASSLYPPQGAIEQEDEQFF
TRBV29-1	13	TRBJ1-4	TRBD1	CSFRDRLNEKLFF
TRBV5-4	16	TRBJ2-1	-	CASSQPSSSSPNEQFF
TRBV5-1	16	TRBJ2-5	TRBD1	CASSFRTGGLWETQYF
TRBV13	14	TRBJ1-2	TRBD1	CASSLAGGSYGYTF